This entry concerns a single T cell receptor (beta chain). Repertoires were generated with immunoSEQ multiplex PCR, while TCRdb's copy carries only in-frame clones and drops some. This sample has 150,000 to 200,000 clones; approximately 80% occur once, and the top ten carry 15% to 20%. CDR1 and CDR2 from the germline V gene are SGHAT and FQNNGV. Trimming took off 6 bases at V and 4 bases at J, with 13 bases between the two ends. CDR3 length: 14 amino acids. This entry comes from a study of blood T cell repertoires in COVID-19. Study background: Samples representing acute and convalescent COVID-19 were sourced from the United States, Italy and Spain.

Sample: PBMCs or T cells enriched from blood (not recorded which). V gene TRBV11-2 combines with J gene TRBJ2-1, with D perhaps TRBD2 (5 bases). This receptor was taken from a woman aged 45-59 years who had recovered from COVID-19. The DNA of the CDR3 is TGTGCCAGCAGGGGAGCAGTTCAATACAATGAGCAGTTCTTC. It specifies CASRGAVQYNEQFF.